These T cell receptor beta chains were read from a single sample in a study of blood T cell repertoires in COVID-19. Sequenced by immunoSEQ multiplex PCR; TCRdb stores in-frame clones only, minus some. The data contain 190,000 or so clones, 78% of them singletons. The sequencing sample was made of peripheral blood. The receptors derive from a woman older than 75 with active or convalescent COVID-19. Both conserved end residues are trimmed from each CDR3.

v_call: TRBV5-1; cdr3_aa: ASKVQGPSTDTQY
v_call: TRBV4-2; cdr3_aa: ASSQDRSYQGAGGYT
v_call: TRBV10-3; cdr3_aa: AIRETGGASSYNSPLH
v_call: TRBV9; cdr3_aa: ASSVNQLAGGVEETQY
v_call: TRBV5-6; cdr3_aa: ASSLSGDSSTDTQY
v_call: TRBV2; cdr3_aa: ASSEARQGALGYT
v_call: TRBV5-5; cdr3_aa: ASSPGTARDQPQH
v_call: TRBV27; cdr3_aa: ASSLYRGAGYEQY
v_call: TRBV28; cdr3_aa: ARNLTAYGYT
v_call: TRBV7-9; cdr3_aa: ASSPGTSGPADTQY
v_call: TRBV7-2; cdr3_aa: ASSLNRGGGWTQY
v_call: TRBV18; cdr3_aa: ASSPLGSWGSATNEKLF
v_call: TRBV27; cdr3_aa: ASRLGQEYGGTQY
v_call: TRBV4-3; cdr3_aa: ASSRSGARLAGLYNEQF
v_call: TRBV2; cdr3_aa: ASSAGFGGGNEQF
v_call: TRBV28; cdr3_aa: ASSITRTANTEAF
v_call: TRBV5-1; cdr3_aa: ASTPGRAGGMGETQY
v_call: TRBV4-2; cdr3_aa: ASSQEGVGGYEQY
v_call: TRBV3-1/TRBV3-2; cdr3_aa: ASSQGRAGYEQY
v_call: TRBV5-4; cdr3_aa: ASSLDQGRLYGYT
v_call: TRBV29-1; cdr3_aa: SAIIGEQF
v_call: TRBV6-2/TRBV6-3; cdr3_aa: ASSFGQGPYEQY
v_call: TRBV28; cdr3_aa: ASSPLAGTRQETQY
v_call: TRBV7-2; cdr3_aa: ASSNLAGGTETQY
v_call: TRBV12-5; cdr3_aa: ASGLVLLGTAASSGNTIY
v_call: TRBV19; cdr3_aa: ASSGTGVANTQY
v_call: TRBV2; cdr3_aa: ASSDRLGPQH
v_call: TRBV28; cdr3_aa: ASSLLGAGDYGYT
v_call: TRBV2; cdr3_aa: ASSGLAGSYNEQF
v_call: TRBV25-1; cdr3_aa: ASSDAGAGDTEAF
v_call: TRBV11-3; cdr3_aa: ASSLGTGPYEQY
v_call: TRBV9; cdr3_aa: ASSVDSQSIYEQY
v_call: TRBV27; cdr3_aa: ASSFGQGGGSVLT
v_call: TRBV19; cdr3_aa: ASSIGQNSNQPQH
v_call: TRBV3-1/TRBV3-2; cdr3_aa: ASSQETGTGVNGYT
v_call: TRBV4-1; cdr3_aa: ASSPGRGDRLLRGQF
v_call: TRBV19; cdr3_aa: ASSIGTSSGNTIY